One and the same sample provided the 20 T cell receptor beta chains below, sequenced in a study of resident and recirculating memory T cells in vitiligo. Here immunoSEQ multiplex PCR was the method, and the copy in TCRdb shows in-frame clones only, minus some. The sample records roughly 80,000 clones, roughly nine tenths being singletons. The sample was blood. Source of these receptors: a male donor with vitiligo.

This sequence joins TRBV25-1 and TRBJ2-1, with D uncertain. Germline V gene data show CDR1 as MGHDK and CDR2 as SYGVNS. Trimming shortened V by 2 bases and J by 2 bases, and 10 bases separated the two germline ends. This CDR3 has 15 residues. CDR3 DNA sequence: TGTGCCAGCAGTGAAATAAAGGCGGCCTACAATGAGCAGTTCTTC. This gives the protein CASSEIKAAYNEQFF.

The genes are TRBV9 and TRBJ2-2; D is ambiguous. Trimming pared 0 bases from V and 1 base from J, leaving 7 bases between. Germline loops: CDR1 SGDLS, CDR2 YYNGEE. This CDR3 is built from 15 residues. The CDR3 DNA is TGTGCCAGCAGCGTAGAGCCAGGGAACACCGGGGAGCTGTTTTTT. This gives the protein CASSVEPGNTGELFF.

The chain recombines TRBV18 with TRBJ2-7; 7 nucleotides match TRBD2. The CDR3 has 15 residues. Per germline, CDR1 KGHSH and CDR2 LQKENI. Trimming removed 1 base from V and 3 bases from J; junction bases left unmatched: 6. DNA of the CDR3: TGTGCCAGCTCACCACGGAGGGAGGGCCTCTACGAGCAGTACTTC. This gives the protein CASSPRREGLYEQYF.

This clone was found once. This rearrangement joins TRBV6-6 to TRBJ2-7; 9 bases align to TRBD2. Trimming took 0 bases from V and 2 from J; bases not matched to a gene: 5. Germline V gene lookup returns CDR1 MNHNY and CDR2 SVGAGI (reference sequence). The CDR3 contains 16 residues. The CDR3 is CASSYSAGGSPYEQYF. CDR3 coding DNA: TGTGCCAGCAGTTACTCGGCGGGAGGGTCCCCCTACGAGCAGTACTTC.

CDR3: CASSESPGTSGNTDTQYF. CDR3 sequence (DNA): TGTGCCAGCAGCGAGAGCCCTGGGACTAGCGGGAACACAGATACGCAGTATTTT. The chain employs TRBV25-1 and TRBJ2-3, with 13 bases fitting TRBD2. V gave up 6 bases and J gave up 2 bases; unmatched junction bases: 11. The germline V gene has CDR1 MGHDK and CDR2 SYGVNS. The CDR3 runs to 18 residues.

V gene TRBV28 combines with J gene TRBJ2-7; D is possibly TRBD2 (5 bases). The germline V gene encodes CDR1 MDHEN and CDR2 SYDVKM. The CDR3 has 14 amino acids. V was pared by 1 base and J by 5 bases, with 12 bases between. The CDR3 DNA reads TGTGCCAGCAGTTTATTCGAGCCCGGGGACGAGCAGTACTTC. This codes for CASSLFEPGDEQYF.

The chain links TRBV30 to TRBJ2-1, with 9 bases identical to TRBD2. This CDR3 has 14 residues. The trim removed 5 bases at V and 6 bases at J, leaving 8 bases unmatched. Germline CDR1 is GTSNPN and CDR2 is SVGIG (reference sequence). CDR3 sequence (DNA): TGTGCCTGGGCCTCTAGCGGGATAGCCAATGAGCAGTTCTTC. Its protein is CAWASSGIANEQFF.

DNA for the CDR3: TGCGCCAGCAGCCAAGGGCCTGGGGCCAACGTCCTGACTTTC. Protein product: CASSQGPGANVLTF. V and J are TRBV4-1 and TRBJ2-6; D not resolved. Between the trimmed V and J ends, which lost 1 base and 2 bases, there was a span of 3 bases. The CDR3 is made up of 14 amino acids. Germline CDR1 is MGHRA and CDR2 is YSYEKL.

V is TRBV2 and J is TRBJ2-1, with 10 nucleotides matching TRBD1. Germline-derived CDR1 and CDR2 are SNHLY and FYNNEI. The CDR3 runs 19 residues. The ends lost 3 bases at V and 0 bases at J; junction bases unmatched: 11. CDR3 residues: CASSDPTGGSIHSYNEQFF. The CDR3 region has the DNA TGTGCCAGCAGTGACCCGACAGGGGGCTCAATCCACTCCTACAATGAGCAGTTCTTC.

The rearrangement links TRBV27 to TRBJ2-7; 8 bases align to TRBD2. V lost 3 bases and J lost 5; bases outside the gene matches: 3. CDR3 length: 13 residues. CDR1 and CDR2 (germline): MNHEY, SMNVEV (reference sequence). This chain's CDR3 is CASSFGTRDEQYF. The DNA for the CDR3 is TGTGCCAGCAGTTTCGGGACTAGGGACGAGCAGTACTTC.

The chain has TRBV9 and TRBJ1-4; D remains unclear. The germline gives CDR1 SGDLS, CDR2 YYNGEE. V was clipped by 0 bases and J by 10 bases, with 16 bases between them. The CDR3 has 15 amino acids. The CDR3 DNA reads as TGTGCCAGCAGCGTAGCTGGTAATCAGGCCGGAAAACTGTTTTTT. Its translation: CASSVAGNQAGKLFF.

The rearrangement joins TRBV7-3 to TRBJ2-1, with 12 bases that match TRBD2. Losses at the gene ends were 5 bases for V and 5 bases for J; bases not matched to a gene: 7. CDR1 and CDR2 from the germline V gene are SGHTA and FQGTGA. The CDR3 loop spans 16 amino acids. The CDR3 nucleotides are TGTGCCAGCAGCCCTCTAGCGGGAGGGCCAAACAATGAGCAGTTCTTC. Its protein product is CASSPLAGGPNNEQFF. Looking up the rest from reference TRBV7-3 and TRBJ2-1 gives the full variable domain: GAGVSQTPSNKVTEKGKYVELRCDPISGHTALYWYRQSLGQGPEFLIYFQGTGAADDSGLPNDRFFAVRPEGSVSTLKIQRTERGDSAVYLCASSPLAGGPNNEQFFGPGTRLTVL.

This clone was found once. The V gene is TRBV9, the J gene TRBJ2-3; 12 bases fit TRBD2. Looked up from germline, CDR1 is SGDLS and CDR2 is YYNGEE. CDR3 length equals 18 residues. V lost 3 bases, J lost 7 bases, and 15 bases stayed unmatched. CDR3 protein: CASSGKPTLAGGPNTQYF. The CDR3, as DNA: TGTGCCAGCAGCGGAAAACCGACTCTAGCGGGAGGGCCAAATACGCAGTATTTT.

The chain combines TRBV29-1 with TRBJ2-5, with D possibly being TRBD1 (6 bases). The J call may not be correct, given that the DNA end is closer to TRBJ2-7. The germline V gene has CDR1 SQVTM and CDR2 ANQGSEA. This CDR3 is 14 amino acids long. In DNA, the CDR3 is TGCAGCGTTGTCCTCCGGGACACTTCCTACGAGCAGTACTTC. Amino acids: CSVVLRDTSYEQYF.

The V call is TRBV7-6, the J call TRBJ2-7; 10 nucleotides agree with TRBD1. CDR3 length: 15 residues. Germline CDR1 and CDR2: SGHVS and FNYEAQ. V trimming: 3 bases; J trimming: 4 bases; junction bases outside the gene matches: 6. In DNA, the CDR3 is TGTGCCAGCAGCTTTTGGGACAGGGGTTCGTACGAGCAGTACTTC. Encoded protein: CASSFWDRGSYEQYF.

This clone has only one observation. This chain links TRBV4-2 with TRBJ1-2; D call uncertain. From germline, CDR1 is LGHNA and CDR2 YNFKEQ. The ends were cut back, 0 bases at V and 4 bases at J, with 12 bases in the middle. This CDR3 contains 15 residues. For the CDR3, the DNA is TGTGCCAGCAGCCAAGACCTTAGAAGTCCCTATGGCTACACCTTC. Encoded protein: CASSQDLRSPYGYTF.

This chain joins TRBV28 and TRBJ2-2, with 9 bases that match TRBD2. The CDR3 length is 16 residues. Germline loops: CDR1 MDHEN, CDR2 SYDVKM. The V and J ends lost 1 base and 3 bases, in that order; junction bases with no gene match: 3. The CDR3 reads CASSLSGLAYTGELFF. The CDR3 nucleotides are TGTGCCAGCAGTTTATCGGGACTAGCTTACACCGGGGAGCTGTTTTTT.

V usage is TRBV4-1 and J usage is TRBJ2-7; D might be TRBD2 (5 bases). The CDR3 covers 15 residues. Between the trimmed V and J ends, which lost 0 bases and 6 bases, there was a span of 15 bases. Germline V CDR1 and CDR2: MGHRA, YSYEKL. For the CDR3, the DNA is TGCGCCAGCAGCCAAGATTTCAGAGGTGCGGGCGAGCAGTACTTC. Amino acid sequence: CASSQDFRGAGEQYF.

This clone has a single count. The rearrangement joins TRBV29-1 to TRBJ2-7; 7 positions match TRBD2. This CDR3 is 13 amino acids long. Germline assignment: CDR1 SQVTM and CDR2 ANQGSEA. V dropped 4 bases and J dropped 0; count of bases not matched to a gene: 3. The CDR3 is CSVAGGPSYEQYF. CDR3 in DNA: TGCAGCGTTGCGGGGGGACCCTCCTACGAGCAGTACTTC.

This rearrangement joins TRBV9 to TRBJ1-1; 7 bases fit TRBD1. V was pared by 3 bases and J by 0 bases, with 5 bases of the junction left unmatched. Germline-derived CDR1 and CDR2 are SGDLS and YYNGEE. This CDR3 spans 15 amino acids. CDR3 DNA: TGTGCCAGCAGCGCATCGGGACAGATGAACACTGAAGCTTTCTTT. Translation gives CASSASGQMNTEAFF.